This T cell receptor beta chain derives from a study of cytomegalovirus exposure and HLA in healthy donors. Study outcomes and limitations: The records held CMV serostatus as the only immune exposure information. It was confirmed in vitro that three of the CMV-associated chains were specific for CMV antigens. In a later analysis, a genetic analysis reported fewer productive-TCR N-insertions in an Asian-associated ancestry cluster than the cohort average.

CDR3 length: 14 amino acids. From germline, CDR1 is LNHDA and CDR2 SQIVND (reference sequence). Trimming removed 6 bases at V and 5 bases at J, with 13 bases between. Each of the donors was a healthy bone marrow donor. Comments on this clone: Antigen specificity is unknown.

PCR involved 60 Vbeta and 13 Jbeta primers. The protocol was immunoSEQ multiplex PCR, while the TCRdb copy is restricted to in-frame clones and leaves out a portion. Of 100,000 to 150,000 clones in the sample, 74% were seen once. Sequencing was done on a sample of PBMCs. The sequence came from a woman aged 45-59 years in good health and CMV-seropositive. The chain combines TRBV19 with TRBJ1-4, with no clear D. The CDR3 sequence: CASSPGVRNEKLFF. The CDR3 DNA follows: TGTGCCAGTAGCCCCGGGGTGAGGAATGAAAAACTGTTTTTT.